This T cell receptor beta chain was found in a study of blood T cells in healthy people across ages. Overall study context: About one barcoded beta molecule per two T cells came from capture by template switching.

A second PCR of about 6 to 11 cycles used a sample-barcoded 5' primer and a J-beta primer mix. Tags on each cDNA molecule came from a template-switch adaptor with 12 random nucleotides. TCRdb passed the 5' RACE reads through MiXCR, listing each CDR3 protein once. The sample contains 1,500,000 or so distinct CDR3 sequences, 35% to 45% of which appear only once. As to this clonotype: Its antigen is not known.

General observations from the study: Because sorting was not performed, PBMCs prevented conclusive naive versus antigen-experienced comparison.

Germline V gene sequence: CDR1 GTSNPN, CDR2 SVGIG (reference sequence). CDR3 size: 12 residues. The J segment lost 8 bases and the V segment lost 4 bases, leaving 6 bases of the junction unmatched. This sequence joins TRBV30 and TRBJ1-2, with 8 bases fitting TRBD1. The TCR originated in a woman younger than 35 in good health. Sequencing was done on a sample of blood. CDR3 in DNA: TGTGCCTGGACAGCCGACAGGGGAGGCTACACCTTC. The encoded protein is CAWTADRGGYTF.